This is a list of T cell receptor beta chains from one sample in a study of cytomegalovirus exposure and HLA in healthy donors. Data came from immunoSEQ multiplex PCR; TCRdb stores just in-frame clones and leaves some out. The data show just under 95,000 clones, with roughly 77% seen just once and approximately 10% held by the top ten. Sequenced material: PBMCs. Source of these receptors: a human donor in good health. CDR3s include the opening cysteine and the closing phenylalanine or tryptophan. D genes are given only for firm matches. Some rows mark clone size as missing; the rest say once, few, many or name a class of expanded clone.

>TRBJ2-3|-|TRBV19|TRBD2|14
TGTGCCAGTAGTATAAGCCACGGGGGGGATACGCAGTATTTT
CASSISHGGDTQYF
>TRBJ1-1|-|TRBV5-1|TRBD1|13
TGCGCCAGCAGCCGGGACAGCGGCACTGAAGCTTTCTTT
CASSRDSGTEAFF
>TRBJ2-6|-|TRBV19|-|17
TGTGCCAGTAGTACACCCTCCGGGGGCTCTGGGGCCAACGTCCTGACTTTC
CASSTPSGGSGANVLTF
>TRBJ1-3|-|TRBV5-1|-|17
TGCGCCAGCAGCCCGGACAGTTTCCCGAGCTCTGGAAACACCATATATTTT
CASSPDSFPSSGNTIYF
>TRBJ2-3|-|TRBV4-3|-|14
TGCGCCAGCAGCCAAGATCGCAGCGGAGATACGCAGTATTTT
CASSQDRSGDTQYF
>TRBJ2-3|-|TRBV7-9|-|14
TGTGCCAGCAGCTTAGTTTTGAGTGGAGATACGCAGTATTTT
CASSLVLSGDTQYF
>TRBJ1-1|once|TRBV5-1|-|16
TGCGCCAGCAGCTTGGCGGTGGAGTCGGTGAACACTGAAGCTTTCTTT
CASSLAVESVNTEAFF
>TRBJ2-3|-|TRBV5-1|TRBD2|18
TGCGCCAGCAAGACCGGGACTAGCAGGGGGACTAGCACAGATACGCAGTATTTT
CASKTGTSRGTSTDTQYF
>TRBJ1-5|-|TRBV7-6|-|16
TGTGCCAGCAGCTTAAGAGCGGGGGAAGGCAATCAGCCCCAGCATTTT
CASSLRAGEGNQPQHF
>TRBJ1-5|-|TRBV28|-|13
TGTGCCCTGGGGCAGTATAGCAATCAGCCCCAGCATTTT
CALGQYSNQPQHF
>TRBJ2-5|-|TRBV18|TRBD1|15
TGTGCCAGCTCACGACGACAGGGGGCCTTAGAGACCCAGTACTTC
CASSRRQGALETQYF
>TRBJ1-2|few|TRBV4-3|-|13
TGCGCCAGCAGCCAAGATCGCCAGGATGGCTACACCTTC
CASSQDRQDGYTF
>TRBJ1-2|few|TRBV25-1|-|13
TGTGCCAGCAGCGCCACCCAGAACTATGGCTACACCTTC
CASSATQNYGYTF
>TRBJ1-5|-|TRBV6-5|TRBD1|15
TGTGCCAGCAGGGAGACAGGGAACGGCAATCAGCCCCAGCATTTT
CASRETGNGNQPQHF
>TRBJ1-6|-|TRBV2|TRBD1|16
TGTGCCAGCAGTACCACAGGGGCCGGGTCGAATTCACCCCTCCACTTT
CASSTTGAGSNSPLHF
>TRBJ1-1|-|TRBV19|-|13
TGTGCCAGTAGTAAAATCCCCGACACTGAAGCTTTCTTT
CASSKIPDTEAFF